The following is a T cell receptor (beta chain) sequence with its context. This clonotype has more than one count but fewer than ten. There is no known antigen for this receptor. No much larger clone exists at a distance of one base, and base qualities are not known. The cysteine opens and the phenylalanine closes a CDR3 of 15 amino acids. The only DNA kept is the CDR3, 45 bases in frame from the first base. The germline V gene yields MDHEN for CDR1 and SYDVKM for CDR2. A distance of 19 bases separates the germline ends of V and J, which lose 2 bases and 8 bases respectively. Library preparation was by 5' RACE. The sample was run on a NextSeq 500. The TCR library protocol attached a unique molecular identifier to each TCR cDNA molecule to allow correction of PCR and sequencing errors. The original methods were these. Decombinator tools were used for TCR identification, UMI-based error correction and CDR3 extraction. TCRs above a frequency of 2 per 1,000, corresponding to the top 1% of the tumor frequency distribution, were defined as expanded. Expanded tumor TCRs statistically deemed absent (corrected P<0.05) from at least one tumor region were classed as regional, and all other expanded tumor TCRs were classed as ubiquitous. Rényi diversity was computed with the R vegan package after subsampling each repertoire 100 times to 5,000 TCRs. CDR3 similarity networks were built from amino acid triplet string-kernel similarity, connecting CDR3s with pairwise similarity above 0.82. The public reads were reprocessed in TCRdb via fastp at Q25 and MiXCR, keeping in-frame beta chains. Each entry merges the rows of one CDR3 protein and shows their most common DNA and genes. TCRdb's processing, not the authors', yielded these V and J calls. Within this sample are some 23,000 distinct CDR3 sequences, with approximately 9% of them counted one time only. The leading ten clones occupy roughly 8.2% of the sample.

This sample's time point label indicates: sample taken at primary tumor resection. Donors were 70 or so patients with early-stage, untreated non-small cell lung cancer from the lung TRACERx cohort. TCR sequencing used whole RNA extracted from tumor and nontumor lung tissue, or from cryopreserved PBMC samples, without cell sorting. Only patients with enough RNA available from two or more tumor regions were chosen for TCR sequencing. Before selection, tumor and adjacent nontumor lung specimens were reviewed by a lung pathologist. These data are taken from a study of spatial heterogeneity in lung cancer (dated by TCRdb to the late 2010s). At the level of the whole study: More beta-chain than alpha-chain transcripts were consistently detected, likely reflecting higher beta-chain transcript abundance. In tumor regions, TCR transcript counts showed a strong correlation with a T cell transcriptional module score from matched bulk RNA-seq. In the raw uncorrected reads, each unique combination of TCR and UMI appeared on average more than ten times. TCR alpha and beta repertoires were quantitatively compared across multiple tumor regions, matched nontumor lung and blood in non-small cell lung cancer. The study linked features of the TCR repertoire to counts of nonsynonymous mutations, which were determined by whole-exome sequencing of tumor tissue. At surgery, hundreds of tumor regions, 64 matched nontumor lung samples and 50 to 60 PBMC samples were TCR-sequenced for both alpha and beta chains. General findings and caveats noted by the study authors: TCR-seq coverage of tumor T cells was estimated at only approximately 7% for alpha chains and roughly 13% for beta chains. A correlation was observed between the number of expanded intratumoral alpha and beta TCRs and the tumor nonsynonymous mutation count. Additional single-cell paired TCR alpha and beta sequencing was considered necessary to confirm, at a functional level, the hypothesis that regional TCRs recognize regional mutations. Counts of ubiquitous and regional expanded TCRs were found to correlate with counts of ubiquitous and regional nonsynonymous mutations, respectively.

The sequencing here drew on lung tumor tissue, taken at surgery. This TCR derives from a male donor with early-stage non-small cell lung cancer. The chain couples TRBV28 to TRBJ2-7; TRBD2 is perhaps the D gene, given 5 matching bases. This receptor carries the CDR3 CASSLKLATRMQQYF. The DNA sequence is TGTGCCAGCAGTTTAAAGCTAGCTACTAGGATGCAGCAGTACTTC.